Below, one TCR beta chain is given with its context. This clonotype was detected only a few times. Which antigen it targets is not known. Per-nucleotide qualities are absent, and no much larger clonotype sits a single base away. Libraries were built with RT-PCR. Sequencing instrument: NextSeq 550. TCRdb itself trimmed the public reads at Q25 with fastp, ran MiXCR and retained productive beta chains. Every distinct CDR3 protein forms one entry, paired with its most common genes and DNA. For this sample there are over 400,000 distinct CDR3 sequences; about a sixth appear just once. The top ten constitute less than 8% of the sample. The V and J ends are trimmed by 0 bases and 6 bases, leaving 12 bases between them. The CDR3 has 13 amino acids, counting the end cysteine and phenylalanine. The entry retains the CDR3 DNA only, 39 bases that are in frame from base 1. From a lookup of the germline V gene (reference sequence), CDR1 and CDR2 are GTSNPN and SVGIG.

This record belongs to a study of patients and donors after allogeneic stem cell transplantation (dated by TCRdb to 2020 to 2022). This receptor was taken from a human donor who was either an allogeneic HSCT recipient or a stem cell or donor lymphocyte infusion donor (not recorded which). It is not recorded whose cells these are; they may come from a transplant donor. The sequenced sample was blood, either unsorted or a sorted T cell fraction (not recorded which). The sequence links TRBV30 to TRBJ2-7; too little of a D gene remains to name it. At the DNA level, the sequence is TGTGCCTGGAGTGTTGCCTCCTCACTCGAGCAGTACTTC. Translated, this gives CAWSVASSLEQYF.